Below are 30 T cell receptor beta chains sequenced from a single sample in a study of cytomegalovirus exposure and HLA in healthy donors. The PCR employed 60 Vbeta primers together with 13 Jbeta primers. TCRdb's copy holds only in-frame clones and misses some; the assay was immunoSEQ multiplex PCR. The table records approximately 110,000 clones, roughly an eighth of them present only once. Sample: PBMCs. The receptors stem from a man in his forties in good health and CMV-seropositive.

A few counts support this clone. The chain carries TRBV7-9 and TRBJ2-3; 11 nucleotides align to TRBD2. CDR3 length: 16 amino acids. Unmatched junction bases numbered 6, after V lost 6 bases and J lost 1 base. In germline, CDR1 is SEHNR, CDR2 FQNEAQ (reference sequence). CDR3 amino acids: CASRRIAGGGTDTQYF. CDR3 bases: TGTGCCAGCAGAAGAATAGCGGGAGGGGGCACAGATACGCAGTATTTT.

Only one count was recorded for this clone. The rearrangement links TRBV7-6 to TRBJ2-7; 9 nucleotides agree with TRBD1. V was pared by 1 base and J by 5 bases, with 9 bases of the junction left unmatched. CDR1 SGHVS and CDR2 FNYEAQ come from the germline V gene. There are 16 residues in the CDR3. The CDR3 DNA sequence: TGTGCCAGCAGCTTAGTGGTAGGGACAGGGAATGACGAGCAGTACTTC. It specifies CASSLVVGTGNDEQYF.

The chain links TRBV29-1 to TRBJ2-7, with 11 positions matching TRBD2. V shed 7 bases, J shed 2 bases, and the junction held 1 base outside the gene matches. From germline, CDR1 is SQVTM and CDR2 ANQGSEA. This CDR3 has 12 residues. CDR3 sequence reads: CSGGLAAYEQYF. CDR3 DNA sequence: TGCAGCGGGGGACTAGCGGCCTACGAGCAGTACTTC.

The V and J genes are TRBV7-9 and TRBJ2-3; D is unclear. The V gene lost 5 bases and the J gene lost 0 bases, with 6 bases spanning the gap. The CDR3 is made up of 13 amino acids. The germline gives CDR1 SEHNR, CDR2 FQNEAQ (reference sequence). The CDR3 reads CASSPMSTDTQYF. The CDR3, as DNA: TGTGCCAGCAGCCCCATGAGCACAGATACGCAGTATTTT.

This clone was counted only a few times. The chain couples TRBV13 to TRBJ2-3, with 13 positions matching TRBD2. This CDR3 has 18 amino acids. V gave up 4 bases and J gave up 0 bases; unmatched junction bases: 7. Looked up from germline, CDR1 is PRHDT and CDR2 is FYEKMQ (reference sequence). The CDR3 sequence: CASSSRTSGRGSTDTQYF. The CDR3 DNA reads as TGTGCCAGCAGCTCTAGGACTAGCGGGAGAGGTAGCACAGATACGCAGTATTTT.

This clone was seen a few times. This chain connects TRBV14 to TRBJ1-4; the D gene is possibly TRBD1 (5 bases). CDR1 and CDR2 from the germline V gene are SGHDN and FVKESK. V dropped 1 base and J dropped 8 bases, with 17 bases sitting between them. This CDR3 is 16 amino acids long. CDR3 sequence (DNA): TGTGCCAGCAGCCAAGCCCACGCAGGGAGGAGGGAAAAACTGTTTTTT. Translated: CASSQAHAGRREKLFF.

This sequence joins TRBV7-9 and TRBJ2-5; 13 positions agree with TRBD2. Germline CDR1 SEHNR, CDR2 FQNEAQ (reference sequence). Trimming cost V 5 bases and J 5 bases; bases outside gene matches: 5. The CDR3 covers 15 residues. The CDR3 region is CASSEGLAGVETQYF. The CDR3 bases are TGTGCCAGCAGCGAAGGACTAGCGGGAGTTGAGACCCAGTACTTC. Filled out from reference TRBV7-9 and TRBJ2-5, the complete variable domain reads DTGVSQNPRHKITKRGQNVTFRCDPISEHNRLYWYRQTLGQGPEFLTYFQNEAQLEKSRLLSDRFSAERPKGSFSTLEIQRTEQGDSAMYLCASSEGLAGVETQYFGPGTRLLVL.

Here the CDR3 reads CASSEGDTAGTDTQYF. CDR3 in DNA: TGTGCCAGCAGCGAAGGGGACACAGCTGGCACAGATACGCAGTATTTT. This chain joins TRBV5-8 and TRBJ2-3, with D perhaps matching TRBD1 (6 bases). V was trimmed by 4 bases and J by 1 base, leaving 16 bases between them. CDR1 and CDR2 (germline): SGHTS, YDEGEE. The CDR3 is 16 amino acids.

This clone showed up just once. The junction departs from germline at one end; a sequencing error may be responsible. V is TRBV30 and J is TRBJ2-7, with 7 positions matching TRBD2. Germline V gene data show CDR1 as GTSNPN and CDR2 as SVGIG (reference sequence). The CDR3 contains 15 residues. Written as DNA, the CDR3 is TGTGCCTGGAGCGGGGGAGGGACCGGCTCCTACGCGCAGTACTTC. It codes for CAWSGGGTGSYAQYF.

This clone was recorded a few times. The chain uses TRBV10-1 and TRBJ2-2; 12 positions agree with TRBD2. The V gene end was trimmed by 4 bases and the J gene end by 4 bases; junction bases not matched to a gene: 4. This CDR3 has 16 amino acids. Germline V lookup: CDR1 WNHNN, CDR2 SYGVQD (reference sequence). CDR3 DNA sequence: TGCGCCAGCAGTGGAGGACTAGCGGGAAGCACCGGGGAGCTGTTTTTT. Translation: CASSGGLAGSTGELFF.

This clone was picked up a small number of times. The gene calls are TRBV7-2 and TRBJ2-1, with D maybe TRBD2 (6 bases). The V end was cut by 0 bases, the J end by 4 bases, with 10 bases between. From germline, CDR1 is SGHTA and CDR2 FQGNSA. CDR3 length: 15 amino acids. CDR3 in amino acids: CASSLAGGIYNEQFF. Written as DNA, the CDR3 is TGTGCCAGCAGCTTAGCAGGCGGGATTTACAATGAGCAGTTCTTC.

A few counts support this clone. The V gene is TRBV29-1, the J gene TRBJ1-3, with no clear D. Germline CDR1 reads SQVTM; CDR2 reads ANQGSEA. V lost 7 bases and J 0 bases, leaving 10 bases between the germline ends. The CDR3 has 13 amino acids. CDR3 sequence: CSGASYSGNTIYF. CDR3 DNA sequence: TGCAGCGGGGCTTCCTACTCTGGAAACACCATATATTTT.

This clone was seen a handful of times. The CDR3 loop is CASSLSPGTGGRGTEAFF. Written as DNA, the CDR3 is TGTGCCAGCAGTTTAAGTCCCGGGACAGGGGGCAGAGGCACTGAAGCTTTCTTT. V is TRBV27 and J is TRBJ1-1; 12 positions agree with TRBD1. Germline V gene lookup returns CDR1 MNHEY and CDR2 SMNVEV (reference sequence). The CDR3 sequence is 18 residues long. The J segment lost 4 bases and the V segment lost 2 bases, leaving 11 bases of the junction unmatched.

This clone was counted only a few times. The chain uses TRBV5-4 and TRBJ2-3, with TRBD2 matching over 7 bases. CDR3 length: 15 residues. Germline CDR1 SGHNT, CDR2 YYREEE (reference sequence). V lost 5 bases to trimming and J lost 2 bases; unmatched junction nucleotides: 8. The CDR3 is CASRRLASSTDTQYF. The DNA for the CDR3 is TGTGCCAGCAGGAGACTAGCATCGTCCACAGATACGCAGTATTTT.

This clone came up a few times. The chain employs TRBV7-2 and TRBJ2-5; 9 nucleotides match TRBD1. The trim removed 6 bases at V and 5 bases at J, leaving 7 bases unmatched. This CDR3 contains 14 residues. The V gene's germline CDR1 is SGHTA and CDR2 FQGNSA. CDR3 region: CASSSNRGRETQYF. Here the CDR3 DNA reads TGTGCCAGCAGTTCGAACAGGGGGCGTGAGACCCAGTACTTC.

The chain recombines TRBV5-8 with TRBJ2-7, with D perhaps TRBD1 (6 bases). V shed 4 bases and J shed 3 bases, with 23 bases lying between them. Germline V gene lookup returns CDR1 SGHTS and CDR2 YDEGEE. This CDR3 comprises 17 residues. The CDR3 spells CASSPPFGPGQNYEQYF. CDR3 nucleotides: TGTGCCAGCAGCCCCCCCTTCGGACCAGGACAGAACTACGAGCAGTACTTC.

This clone was detected only once. The chain links TRBV11-2 to TRBJ1-4; tentative D call: TRBD1 (5 bases). V lost 1 base to trimming and J lost 10 bases, with 10 bases between them. This CDR3 has 13 amino acids. Per the germline V gene, CDR1 is SGHAT and CDR2 is FQNNGV. CDR3: CASSLVQGGKLFF. CDR3 coding DNA: TGTGCCAGCAGCTTAGTCCAGGGTGGAAAACTGTTTTTT.

This clone was seen more than once but under ten times. The chain carries TRBV6-5 and TRBJ2-7, with 8 bases identical to TRBD1. The germline V gene has CDR1 MNHEY and CDR2 SVGAGI. With V trimmed by 4 bases and J by 3 bases, 11 bases remained unmatched. This CDR3 comprises 16 residues. CDR3 DNA: TGTGCCAGCAGTTCCTCAAGACAGGGGCGAGTCTACGAGCAGTACTTC. Encoded protein: CASSSSRQGRVYEQYF.

This clone has a handful of counts. The rearrangement joins TRBV5-1 to TRBJ2-7; the match to TRBD2 covers 10 bases. Trimming removed 1 base from V and 9 bases from J; junction bases left unmatched: 1. The CDR3 has 12 residues. Germline CDR1 SGHRS, CDR2 YFSETQ. In DNA form, the CDR3 reads TGCGCCAGCAGCTTGTCTAGCGGGGGGCAGTACTTC. It translates to CASSLSSGGQYF. The whole variable domain, remainder taken from reference TRBV5-1 and TRBJ2-7, is KAGVTQTPRYLIKTRGQQVTLSCSPISGHRSVSWYQQTPGQGLQFLFEYFSETQRNKGNFPGRFSGRQFSNSRSEMNVSTLELGDSALYLCASSLSSGGQYFGPGTRLTVT.

V usage is TRBV27 and J usage is TRBJ2-5; possible D gene TRBD2, 6 bases. Trimming took off 5 bases at V and 5 bases at J, with 18 bases between the two ends. In germline, CDR1 is MNHEY, CDR2 SMNVEV (reference sequence). The CDR3 spans 15 residues. The CDR3 DNA reads as TGTGCCAGCAGTGTGTTGGAGGGTGGTCGCGAGACCCAGTACTTC. As protein: CASSVLEGGRETQYF.

This clone has only a few counts. This chain links TRBV30 with TRBJ1-4, with 7 bases aligning to TRBD1. Losses at the gene ends were 4 bases for V and 2 bases for J; bases not matched to a gene: 10. CDR3 length equals 16 residues. Germline V gene data show CDR1 as GTSNPN and CDR2 as SVGIG (reference sequence). CDR3 sequence (DNA): TGTGCCTGGATGTCAGGGGGTATTAGTACTAATGAAAAACTGTTTTTT. Protein sequence: CAWMSGGISTNEKLFF.

In its sample, this clone was seen a few times. The rearrangement uses TRBV27 and TRBJ2-2, with D perhaps matching TRBD2 (6 bases). V lost 3 bases, J lost 6 bases, and 8 bases lay in between. Looked up from germline, CDR1 is MNHEY and CDR2 is SMNVEV (reference sequence). The CDR3 is 13 amino acids. The CDR3 here is CASSLGGPGELFF. The CDR3 DNA is TGTGCCAGCAGTTTGGGGGGTCCCGGGGAGCTGTTTTTT.

This clone was seen more than once but under ten times. The chain joins TRBV5-1 to TRBJ1-4; D call uncertain. The CDR3 contains 15 residues. Looked up from germline, CDR1 is SGHRS and CDR2 is YFSETQ. V lost 6 bases and J 0 bases, leaving 12 bases between the germline ends. CDR3 bases: TGCGCCAGCAACCCGACACCCGCAACTAATGAAAAACTGTTTTTT. Amino acid sequence: CASNPTPATNEKLFF. The full variable domain, its missing parts supplied by reference TRBV5-1 and TRBJ1-4, is KAGVTQTPRYLIKTRGQQVTLSCSPISGHRSVSWYQQTPGQGLQFLFEYFSETQRNKGNFPGRFSGRQFSNSRSEMNVSTLELGDSALYLCASNPTPATNEKLFFGSGTQLSVL.

This clone was seen more than once but under ten times. This chain connects TRBV5-1 to TRBJ2-2; D is uncertain. Germline assignment: CDR1 SGHRS and CDR2 YFSETQ. There are 14 residues in the CDR3. Trimming stripped 6 bases from V and 0 bases from J, with 9 bases between. This CDR3 is CASKTSANTGELFF. As DNA, the CDR3 is TGCGCCAGCAAGACATCTGCGAACACCGGGGAGCTGTTTTTT.

The DNA for the CDR3 is TGTGCCAGCAGTTTGCAGGGGGCAAGAGTGGCCGGGGAGCTGTTTTTT. Protein product: CASSLQGARVAGELFF. This rearrangement joins TRBV28 to TRBJ2-2, with TRBD1 matching 8 bases. There are 16 residues in the CDR3. V gave up 3 bases and J gave up 6 bases; unmatched junction bases: 9. Looked up from germline, CDR1 is MDHEN and CDR2 is SYDVKM.

This clone was seen a handful of times. This sequence joins TRBV10-3 and TRBJ2-1, with TRBD1 matching 9 bases. Germline CDR1 ENHRY, CDR2 SYGVKD. Trimming removed 7 bases from V and 6 bases from J; junction bases left unmatched: 7. The CDR3 spans 14 residues. This CDR3 is CAITRDRAANEQFF. For the CDR3, the DNA is TGTGCCATCACCCGGGACAGGGCAGCCAATGAGCAGTTCTTC.

This clone was observed at least ten times. This rearrangement joins TRBV4-1 to TRBJ1-1; 7 bases are shared with TRBD1. V was clipped by 0 bases and J by 6 bases; unmatched bases: 7. This CDR3 spans 15 amino acids. Germline loops: CDR1 MGHRA, CDR2 YSYEKL. The CDR3 bases are TGCGCCAGCAGCCAAGATTCAGGGGGGTTAGCTGAAGCTTTCTTT. This codes for CASSQDSGGLAEAFF.

This clone appeared a few times. The chain has TRBV11-2 and TRBJ1-5; 7 positions agree with TRBD1. The CDR3 is made up of 13 amino acids. Germline loops: CDR1 SGHAT, CDR2 FQNNGV. J was trimmed by 3 bases and V by 8 bases; bases with no gene match: 4. The CDR3 DNA reads as TGTGCCAGCGGACAGGAGATCAATCAGCCCCAGCATTTT. Its translation is CASGQEINQPQHF.

The chain has TRBV7-2 and TRBJ1-1; perhaps TRBD1 as D (6 bases). V lost 5 bases to trimming and J lost 1 base, with 11 bases between them. CDR3 length: 14 amino acids. From germline, CDR1 is SGHTA and CDR2 FQGNSA. The CDR3 sequence is CASSRDISNTEAFF. CDR3 in DNA: TGTGCCAGCAGCCGGGACATCTCGAACACTGAAGCTTTCTTT.

This clone occurred a few times. The chain joins TRBV29-1 to TRBJ2-5; 7 nucleotides line up with TRBD2. Per germline, CDR1 SQVTM and CDR2 ANQGSEA. This CDR3 region has 13 residues. J lost 2 bases, V lost 3 bases, and 3 bases had no gene match. The CDR3 DNA reads as TGCAGCGTTGATGCGGGAGCTCAAGAGACCCAGTACTTC. It translates to CSVDAGAQETQYF.